This TCR beta chain was identified in a study of CD8+ T cells in alopecia areata. Study-wide background: Oral tofacitinib, 5 to 10 mg twice daily, was given in an open-label trial. Notes on the study in general: An increase in clonality over normal scalp was evident in lesional scalp, especially alopecia totalis/universalis. Sequence data from scalp samples additionally include resident alphabeta T cells of normal skin.

Once RNA had been extracted, it was reverse transcribed into cDNA to act as the sequencing template. Only in-frame clones appear in the TCRdb table, and some are missing; sequencing was by immunoSEQ multiplex PCR. In the table there are 100,000 to 150,000 clones, 45% to 50% of which are singletons. This CDR3 region has 14 residues. V dropped 8 bases and J dropped 2; count of bases not matched to a gene: 3. Germline loops: CDR1 SNHLY, CDR2 FYNNEI. In its sample, this clone was seen many times. The antigen is unknown. The sequences come from CD8+ T cells sorted from blood, collected at week 0. V usage is TRBV2 and J usage is TRBJ2-3, with 11 bases identical to TRBD1. The sequence derives from a human donor with alopecia areata. CDR3 in DNA: TGTGCCAGCGGGGGACAGGGGGTCACAGATACGCAGTATTTT. It yields the protein CASGGQGVTDTQYF.